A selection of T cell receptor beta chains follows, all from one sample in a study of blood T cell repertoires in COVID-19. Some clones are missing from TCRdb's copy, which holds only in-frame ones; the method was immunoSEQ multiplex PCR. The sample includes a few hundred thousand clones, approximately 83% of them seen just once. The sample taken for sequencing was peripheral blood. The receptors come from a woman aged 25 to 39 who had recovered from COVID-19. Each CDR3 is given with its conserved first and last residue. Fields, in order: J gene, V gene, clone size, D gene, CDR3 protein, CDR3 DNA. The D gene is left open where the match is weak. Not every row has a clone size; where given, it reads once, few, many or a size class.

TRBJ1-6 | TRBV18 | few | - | CASSRALLNSPLHF | TGTGCCAGCTCACGGGCCCTACTGAATTCACCCCTCCACTTT
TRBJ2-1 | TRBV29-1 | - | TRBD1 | CSVDRGARDYTNEQFF | TGCAGCGTGGACAGGGGGGCCCGGGACTACACTAATGAGCAGTTCTTC
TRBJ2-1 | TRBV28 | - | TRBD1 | CASSPAGQESYNEQFF | TGTGCCAGCAGTCCTGCGGGACAGGAGTCCTACAATGAGCAGTTCTTC
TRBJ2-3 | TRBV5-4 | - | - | CASSLGSGPDTQYF | TGTGCCAGCAGCTTGGGGTCAGGGCCAGATACGCAGTATTTT
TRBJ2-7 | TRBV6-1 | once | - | CASSETRIVTGRPYEQYF | TGTGCCAGCAGTGAAACTAGAATTGTCACAGGGCGCCCCTACGAGCAGTACTTC
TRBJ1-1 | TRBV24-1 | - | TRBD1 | CATSDPRQGNTEAFF | TGTGCCACCAGTGACCCTCGACAGGGGAACACTGAAGCTTTCTTT
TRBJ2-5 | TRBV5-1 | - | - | CASSLGPEPQETQYF | TGCGCCAGCAGCTTGGGGCCGGAGCCTCAAGAGACCCAGTACTTC
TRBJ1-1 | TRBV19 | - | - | CASSPGSEGRTEAFF | TGTGCCAGCTCTCCCGGGAGTGAGGGGCGAACTGAAGCTTTCTTT
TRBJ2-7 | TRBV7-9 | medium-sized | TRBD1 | CASSLDRGPYEQYF | TGTGCCAGCAGCTTGGACAGGGGTCCCTACGAGCAGTACTTC
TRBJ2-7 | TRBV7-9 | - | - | CASSPTVLDEQYF | TGTGCCAGCAGCCCGACGGTGCTAGATGAGCAGTACTTC
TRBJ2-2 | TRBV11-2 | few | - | CASSAGVTGELFF | TGTGCCAGCAGCGCCGGTGTCACCGGGGAGCTGTTTTTT
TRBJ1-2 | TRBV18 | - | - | CASSPLPSRSNYGYTF | TGTGCCAGCTCACCACTTCCCTCCAGGTCTAACTATGGCTACACCTTC
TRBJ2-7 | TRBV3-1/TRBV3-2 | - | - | CASSQEALVYEQYF | TGTGCCAGCAGCCAAGAAGCCCTAGTCTACGAGCAGTACTTC
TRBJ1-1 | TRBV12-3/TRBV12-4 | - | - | CASSFSVNTEAFF | TGTGCCAGCAGTTTTAGCGTGAACACTGAAGCTTTCTTT
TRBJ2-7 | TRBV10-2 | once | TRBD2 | CASIGSGGYEQYF | TGCGCCAGCATTGGTAGCGGGGGATACGAGCAGTACTTC
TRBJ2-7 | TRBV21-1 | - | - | CASSRAGGHEQYF | TGTGCCAGCAGTCGAGCGGGAGGGCACGAGCAGTACTTC
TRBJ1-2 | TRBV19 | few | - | CASRTGFYGYTF | TGTGCCAGTAGGACAGGATTCTATGGCTACACCTTC
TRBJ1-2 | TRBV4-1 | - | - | CASSQAGGPDGYTF | TGCGCCAGCAGCCAAGCCGGCGGGCCGGATGGCTACACCTTC
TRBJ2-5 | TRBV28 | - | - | CASRLRRDNGTGTQYF | TGTGCCAGCAGACTAAGAAGGGACAACGGTACTGGGACCCAGTACTTC
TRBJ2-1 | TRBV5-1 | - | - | CASSPRVSYNEQFF | TGCGCCAGCAGCCCCCGGGTCTCCTACAATGAGCAGTTCTTC
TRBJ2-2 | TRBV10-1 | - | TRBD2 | CASRSGTNTGELFF | TGCGCCAGCAGGAGCGGGACGAACACCGGGGAGCTGTTTTTT